This T cell receptor (beta chain) comes out of a study of T cell responses to AZD1222 COVID-19 vaccine. Study findings and constraints: White British ancestry dominated among donors, who included more females, and clonal diversity was possibly underestimated. It was only a handful of AZD1222 recipients who were seropositive at baseline. Repertoires in all cases were sampled only once the peak T cell response had passed.

Data came from immunoSEQ multiplex PCR; TCRdb stores just in-frame clones and leaves some out. Of 150,000 to 200,000 clones in the sample, around 88% were seen once. This clone was detected only a few times. Its antigen is unknown. The CDR3 sequence is 14 residues long. Germline loops: CDR1 SGHDN, CDR2 FVKESK. Deletions cut 0 bases from V and 12 bases from J, with 18 bases between. Doses given second, at about 4 or about 12 weeks, were pooled. This rearrangement joins TRBV14 to TRBJ2-7; weak D call: TRBD1 (5 bases). This TCR derives from an adult who received the AZD1222 COVID-19 vaccine. The sequenced sample was peripheral blood, obtained 28 days after the second AZD1222 dose. CDR3 residues: CASSQDWGPTARYF. DNA for the CDR3: TGTGCCAGCAGCCAAGATTGGGGCCCCACGGCGCGGTACTTC.